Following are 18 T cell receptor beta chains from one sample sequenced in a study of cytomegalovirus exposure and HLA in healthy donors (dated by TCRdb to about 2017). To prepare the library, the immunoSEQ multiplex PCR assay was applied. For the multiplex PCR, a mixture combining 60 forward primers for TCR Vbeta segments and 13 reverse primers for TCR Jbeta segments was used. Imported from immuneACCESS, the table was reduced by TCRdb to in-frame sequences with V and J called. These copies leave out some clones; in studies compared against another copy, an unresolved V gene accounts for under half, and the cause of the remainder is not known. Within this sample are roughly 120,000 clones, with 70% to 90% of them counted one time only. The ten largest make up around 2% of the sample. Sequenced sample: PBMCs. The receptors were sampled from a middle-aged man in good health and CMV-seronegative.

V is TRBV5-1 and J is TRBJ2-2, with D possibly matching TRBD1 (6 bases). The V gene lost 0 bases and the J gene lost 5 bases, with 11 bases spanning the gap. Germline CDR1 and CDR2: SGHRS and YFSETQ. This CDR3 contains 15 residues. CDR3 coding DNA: TGCGCCAGCAGCTTGGTGGGACAAGGGACCGGGGAGCTGTTTTTT. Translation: CASSLVGQGTGELFF.

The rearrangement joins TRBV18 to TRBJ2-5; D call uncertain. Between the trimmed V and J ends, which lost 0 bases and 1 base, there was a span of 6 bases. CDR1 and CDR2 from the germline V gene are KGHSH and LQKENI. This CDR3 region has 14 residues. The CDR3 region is CASSPPALQETQYF. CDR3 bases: TGTGCCAGCTCACCACCGGCCCTCCAAGAGACCCAGTACTTC.

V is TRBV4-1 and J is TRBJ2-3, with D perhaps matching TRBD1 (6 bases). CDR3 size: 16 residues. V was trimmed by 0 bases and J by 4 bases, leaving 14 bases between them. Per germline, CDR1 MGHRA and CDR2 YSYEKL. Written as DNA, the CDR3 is TGCGCCAGCAGCCAAGATGGGGAGTGGGGGCCAGATACGCAGTATTTT. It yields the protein CASSQDGEWGPDTQYF.

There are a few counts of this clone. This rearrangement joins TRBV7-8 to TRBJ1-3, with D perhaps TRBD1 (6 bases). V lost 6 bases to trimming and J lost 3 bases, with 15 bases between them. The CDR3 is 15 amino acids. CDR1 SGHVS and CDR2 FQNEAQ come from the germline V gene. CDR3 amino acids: CASSSDSELGNTIYF. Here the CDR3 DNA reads TGTGCCAGCAGTTCGGACAGCGAACTTGGAAACACCATATATTTT.

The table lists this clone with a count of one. CDR3 DNA sequence: TGTGCCAGCAGCTTGGCGAGGGCTACTGAAGCTTTCTTT. Translated: CASSLARATEAFF. V is TRBV5-6 and J is TRBJ1-1; the D is unclear. Trimming took 0 bases from V and 5 from J, leaving 8 bases between them. The CDR3 contains 13 residues. Germline V lookup: CDR1 SGHDT, CDR2 YYEEEE.

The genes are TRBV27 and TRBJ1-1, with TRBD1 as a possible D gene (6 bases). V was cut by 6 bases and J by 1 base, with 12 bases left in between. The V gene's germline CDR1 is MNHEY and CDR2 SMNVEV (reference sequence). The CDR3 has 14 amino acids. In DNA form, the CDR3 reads TGTGCCAGCAGATTAGAGACAGGGAACACTGAAGCTTTCTTT. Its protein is CASRLETGNTEAFF.

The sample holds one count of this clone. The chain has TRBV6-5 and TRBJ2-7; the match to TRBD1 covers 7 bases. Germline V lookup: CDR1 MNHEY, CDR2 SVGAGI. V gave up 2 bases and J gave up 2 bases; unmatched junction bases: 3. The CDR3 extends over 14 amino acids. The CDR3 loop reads CASSYGRGPYEQYF. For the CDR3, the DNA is TGTGCCAGCAGTTACGGAAGGGGGCCCTACGAGCAGTACTTC.

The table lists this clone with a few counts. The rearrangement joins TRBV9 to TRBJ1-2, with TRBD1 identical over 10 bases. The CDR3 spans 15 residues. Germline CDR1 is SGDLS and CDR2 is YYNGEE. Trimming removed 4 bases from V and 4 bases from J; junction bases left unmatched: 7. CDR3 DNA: TGTGCCAGCAGCAACCGGGACAGGGGAAGCTATGGCTACACCTTC. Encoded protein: CASSNRDRGSYGYTF.

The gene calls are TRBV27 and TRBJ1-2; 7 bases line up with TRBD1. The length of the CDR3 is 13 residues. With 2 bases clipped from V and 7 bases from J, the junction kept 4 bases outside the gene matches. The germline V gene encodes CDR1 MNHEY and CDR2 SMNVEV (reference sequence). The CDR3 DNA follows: TGTGCCAGCAGTTTAGACGACAGGGCTGGCTACACCTTC. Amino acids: CASSLDDRAGYTF.

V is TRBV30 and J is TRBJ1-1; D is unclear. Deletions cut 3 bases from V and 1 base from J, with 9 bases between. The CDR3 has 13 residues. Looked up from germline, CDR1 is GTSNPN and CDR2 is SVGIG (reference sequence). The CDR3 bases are TGTGCCTGGAGAGCTAGAGAGAACACTGAAGCTTTCTTT. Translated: CAWRARENTEAFF.

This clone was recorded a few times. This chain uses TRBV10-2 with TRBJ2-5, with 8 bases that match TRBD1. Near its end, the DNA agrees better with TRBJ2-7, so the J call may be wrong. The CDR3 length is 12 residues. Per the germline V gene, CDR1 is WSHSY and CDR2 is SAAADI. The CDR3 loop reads CASADRAYEQYF. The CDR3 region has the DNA TGCGCCAGCGCGGACAGGGCCTACGAGCAGTACTTC.

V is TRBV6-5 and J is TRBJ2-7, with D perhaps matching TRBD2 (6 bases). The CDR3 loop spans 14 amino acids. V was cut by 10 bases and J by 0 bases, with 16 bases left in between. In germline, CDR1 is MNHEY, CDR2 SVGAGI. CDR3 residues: CANRPGLSSYEQYF. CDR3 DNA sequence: TGTGCCAATCGTCCGGGACTGAGCTCCTACGAGCAGTACTTC.

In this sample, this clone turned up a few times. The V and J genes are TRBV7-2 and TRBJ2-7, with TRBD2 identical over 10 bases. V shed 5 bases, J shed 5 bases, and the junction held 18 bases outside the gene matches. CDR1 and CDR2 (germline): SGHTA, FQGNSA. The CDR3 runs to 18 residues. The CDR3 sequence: CASSRDGAGGPVFNEQYF. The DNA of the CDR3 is TGTGCCAGCAGCCGAGATGGAGCGGGGGGGCCTGTGTTTAACGAGCAGTACTTC.

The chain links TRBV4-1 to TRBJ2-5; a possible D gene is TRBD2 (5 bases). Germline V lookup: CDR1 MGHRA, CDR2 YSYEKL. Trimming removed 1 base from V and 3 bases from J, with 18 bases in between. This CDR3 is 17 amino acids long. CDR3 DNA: TGCGCCAGCAGCCAAGGAGGGTCGGGAAAGGAAAAAGAGACCCAGTACTTC. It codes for CASSQGGSGKEKETQYF.

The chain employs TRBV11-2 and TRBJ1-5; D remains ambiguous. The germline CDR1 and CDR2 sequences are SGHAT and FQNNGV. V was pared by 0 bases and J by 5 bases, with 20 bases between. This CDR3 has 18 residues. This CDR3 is CASSLDSGFSSKDQPQHF. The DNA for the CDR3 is TGTGCCAGCAGCTTAGATTCGGGTTTTTCCAGTAAGGATCAGCCCCAGCATTTT.

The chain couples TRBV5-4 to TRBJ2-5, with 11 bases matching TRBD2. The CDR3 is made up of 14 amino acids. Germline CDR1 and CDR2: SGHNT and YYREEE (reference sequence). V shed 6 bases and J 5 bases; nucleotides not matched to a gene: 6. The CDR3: CASNIAGGLETQYF. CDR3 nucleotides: TGTGCCAGCAACATAGCGGGGGGGCTTGAGACCCAGTACTTC.

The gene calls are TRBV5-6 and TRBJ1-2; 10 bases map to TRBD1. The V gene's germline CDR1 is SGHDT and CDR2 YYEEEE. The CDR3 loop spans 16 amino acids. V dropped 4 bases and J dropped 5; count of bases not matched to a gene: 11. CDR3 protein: CASSVRLTDRGYGYTF. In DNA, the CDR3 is TGTGCCAGCAGCGTCCGCCTCACGGACAGGGGGTATGGCTACACCTTC.

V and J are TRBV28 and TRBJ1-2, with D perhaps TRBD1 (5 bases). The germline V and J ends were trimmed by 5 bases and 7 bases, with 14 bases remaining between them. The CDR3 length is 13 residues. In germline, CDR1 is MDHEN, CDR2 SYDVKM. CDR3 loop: CASSLQLRVGYTF. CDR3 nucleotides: TGTGCCAGCAGTCTCCAACTCAGGGTTGGCTACACCTTC.